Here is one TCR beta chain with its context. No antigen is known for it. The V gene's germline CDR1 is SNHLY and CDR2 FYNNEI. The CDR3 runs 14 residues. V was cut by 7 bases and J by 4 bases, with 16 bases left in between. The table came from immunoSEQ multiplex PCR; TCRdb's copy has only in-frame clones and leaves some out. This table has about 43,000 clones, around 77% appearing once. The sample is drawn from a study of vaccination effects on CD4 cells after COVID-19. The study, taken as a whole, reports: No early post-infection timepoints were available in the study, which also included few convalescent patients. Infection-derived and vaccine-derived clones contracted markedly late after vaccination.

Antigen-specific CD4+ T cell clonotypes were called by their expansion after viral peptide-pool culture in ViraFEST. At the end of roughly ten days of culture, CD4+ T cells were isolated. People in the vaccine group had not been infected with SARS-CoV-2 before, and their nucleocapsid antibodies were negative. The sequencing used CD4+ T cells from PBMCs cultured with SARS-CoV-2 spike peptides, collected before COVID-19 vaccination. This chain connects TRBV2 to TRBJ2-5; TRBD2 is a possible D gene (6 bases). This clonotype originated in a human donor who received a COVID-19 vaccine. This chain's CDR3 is CASTFYVGGETQYF. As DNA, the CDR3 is TGTGCCAGCACCTTTTATGTGGGGGGAGAGACCCAGTACTTC.